This TCR beta chain emerged from a study of CD8 T cells in ankylosing spondylitis. Study-wide findings and caveats: In ankylosing spondylitis blood, a motif of eight highly homologous TCR beta variants appeared characteristic. Clones linked to disease were reported to show significant enrichment in matched ankylosing spondylitis synovial fluid.

Germline V gene sequence: CDR1 LNHDA, CDR2 SQIVND (reference sequence). The CDR3 is 16 residues long. Trimming stripped 3 bases from V and 0 bases from J, with 12 bases between. Using its own MiXCR run on the 5' RACE reads, TCRdb lists one record per CDR3 protein. This table has 150,000 to 200,000 distinct CDR3 sequences, around 13% appearing once. Regarding this clonotype: Its antigen is unknown.

The sequence was collected from a male donor with ankylosing spondylitis or in good health (not recorded which). The rearrangement uses TRBV19 and TRBJ1-5, with unresolved D. Sequencing was performed on blood, either unsorted or a sorted T cell fraction (not recorded which). CDR3 sequence reads: CASSIQFDYSNQPQHF. The CDR3 DNA follows: TGTGCCAGTAGTATCCAGTTTGACTATAGCAATCAGCCCCAGCATTTT. The variable domain in full, completed from reference TRBV19 and TRBJ1-5, reads DGGITQSPKYLFRKEGQNVTLSCEQNLNHDAMYWYRQDPGQGLRLIYYSQIVNDFQKGDIAEGYSVSREKKESFPLTVTSAQKNPTAFYLCASSIQFDYSNQPQHFGDGTRLSIL.